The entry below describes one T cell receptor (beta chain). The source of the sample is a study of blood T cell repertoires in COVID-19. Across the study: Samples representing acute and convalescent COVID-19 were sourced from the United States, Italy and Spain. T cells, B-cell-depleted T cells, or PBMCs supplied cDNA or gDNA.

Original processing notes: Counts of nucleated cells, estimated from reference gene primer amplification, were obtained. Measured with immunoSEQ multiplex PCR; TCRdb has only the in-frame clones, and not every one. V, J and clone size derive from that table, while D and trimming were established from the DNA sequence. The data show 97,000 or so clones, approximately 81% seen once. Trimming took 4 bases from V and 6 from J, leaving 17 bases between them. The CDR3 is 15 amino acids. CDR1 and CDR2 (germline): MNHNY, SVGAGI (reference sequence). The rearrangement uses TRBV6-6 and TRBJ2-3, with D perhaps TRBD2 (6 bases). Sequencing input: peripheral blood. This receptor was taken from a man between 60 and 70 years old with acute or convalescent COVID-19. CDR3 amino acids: CASSSGRAGSDTQYF. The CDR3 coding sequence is TGTGCCAGCAGTTCTGGAAGGGCGGGATCTGATACGCAGTATTTT.